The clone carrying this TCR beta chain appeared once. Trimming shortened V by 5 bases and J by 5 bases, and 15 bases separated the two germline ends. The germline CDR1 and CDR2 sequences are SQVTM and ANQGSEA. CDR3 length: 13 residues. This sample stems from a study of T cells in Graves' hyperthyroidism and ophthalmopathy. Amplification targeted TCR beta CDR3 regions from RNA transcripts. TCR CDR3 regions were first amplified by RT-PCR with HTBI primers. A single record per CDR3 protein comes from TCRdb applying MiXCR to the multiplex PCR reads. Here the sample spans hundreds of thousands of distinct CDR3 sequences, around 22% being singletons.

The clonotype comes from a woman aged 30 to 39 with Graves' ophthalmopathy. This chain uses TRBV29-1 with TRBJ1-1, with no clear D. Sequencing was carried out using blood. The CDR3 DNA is TGCAGCGTTTGGAGGGCCGCGGATACTGAAGCTTTCTTT. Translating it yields CSVWRAADTEAFF.